This T cell receptor (beta chain) was captured by sequencing in a study of T cells in localized non-small cell lung cancer. Study-level findings and limits: Longer survival (overall) was linked to higher T cell density in blood.

A note on this clone: Its matching antigen is unknown.

Trimming left V 6 bases short and J 3 bases short, with 21 bases between. Germline V gene lookup returns CDR1 SGHNT and CDR2 YENEEA. The CDR3 has 17 amino acids. Produced via immunoSEQ multiplex PCR; TCRdb's table is partial and in-frame only. The sample includes 1,500 to 2,000 clones, roughly 30% of them seen just once. This rearrangement joins TRBV11-3 to TRBJ1-5, with D perhaps TRBD1 (6 bases). The source of this sequence is a woman aged 35 to 70 with stage III lung adenocarcinoma. This material consisted of normal lung tissue next to the tumor, taken before any cancer treatment. CDR3 in amino acids: CASSRKDGTSLNQPQHF. In DNA, the CDR3 is TGTGCCAGCAGTCGTAAAGACGGGACAAGCCTCAATCAGCCCCAGCATTTT.